This TCR beta chain was captured by sequencing in a study of Graves' ophthalmopathy and Graves' hyperthyroidism. Study context: Prior to any treatment, peripheral blood was collected at the time of initial diagnosis.

This CDR3 has 13 amino acids. The V end lost 8 bases, the J end lost 2 bases, and 12 bases lay between the germline ends. CDR1 and CDR2 (germline): MNHEY, SVGAGI. Study-wide results and caveats: Ophthalmopathy was separated from stable hyperthyroidism by a 13-signature model with roughly 91% sensitivity and around 81% specificity. Blood was where most expanded thyroid clonotypes above 0.001 frequency also turned up.

Details on this clonotype: The antigen is undetermined.

RNA served as the template for amplifying TCR beta CDR3 regions. The authors performed first-round RT-PCR with HTBI primers and then a second-round multiplex PCR. TCRdb called the multiplex PCR reads again in MiXCR, with one record for every CDR3 protein. The sample yields over 650,000 distinct CDR3 sequences, 35% to 45% seen once. Active ophthalmopathy (CAS at least 3, NOSPECS at least 4), lasting under 3 months. The receptor comes from an adult man with Graves' ophthalmopathy. Specimen: peripheral blood. The chain carries TRBV6-5 and TRBJ2-5; D unclear. The CDR3 nucleotides read TGTGCCAGCTCGGATGCGGTACAAGAGACCCAGTACTTC. The encoded protein is CASSDAVQETQYF.